Listed here is a single T cell receptor (beta chain). Its target is unknown. The data were obtained in a study of cytomegalovirus exposure and HLA in healthy donors. As for the study in general: HLA-typed donors were the source of 83 million or so unique TCRs held in an early data release. Genetic ancestry analysis placed over 75% of the 398 donors that were genotyped in the Caucasian-associated cluster.

Healthy bone marrow donors made up the donors. Researchers ran the PCR with 60 Vbeta and 13 Jbeta primers. Some clones are missing from TCRdb's copy, which holds only in-frame ones; the method was immunoSEQ multiplex PCR. Of some 250,000 clones in the sample, 82% were seen once. Study-wide findings and caveats: Some highly shared sequence variants likely arose as a pipeline artifact.

The sequence came from a woman aged 40 to 50 in good health and CMV-seropositive. The sequencing sample was made of PBMCs.

The CDR3 bases are TGCGCCAGCAGCCAAGGACAGGCTACCAATCAGCCCCAGCATTTT. Its protein product is CASSQGQATNQPQHF. The chain recombines TRBV4-1 with TRBJ1-5; possibly TRBD1 for D (6 bases). Germline V gene data show CDR1 as MGHRA and CDR2 as YSYEKL. The CDR3 covers 15 residues. Trimming removed 1 base at V and 3 bases at J, with 10 bases between.